Listed below are T cell receptor beta chains from one sample, sequenced in a study of cytomegalovirus exposure and HLA in healthy donors. Sequenced by immunoSEQ multiplex PCR; TCRdb stores in-frame clones only, minus some. The table lists about 240,000 clones, approximately 86% of them singletons. The material sequenced was PBMCs. The origin of the receptors is a woman aged 30 to 39 in good health and CMV-seropositive. Both conserved end residues are part of each CDR3. A D gene is named only where the DNA matches it firmly. Some rows mark clone size as missing; the rest say once, few, many or name a class of expanded clone.

cdr3_aa cdr3_nt j_call clone_size d_call v_call
CASSSTSSTGELFF TGTGCCAGCAGCTCCACTAGCAGCACCGGGGAGCTGTTTTTT TRBJ2-2 - - TRBV11-3
CASSFFPNTGELFF TGTGCCAGCAGTTTCTTCCCTAACACCGGGGAGCTGTTTTTT TRBJ2-2 - - TRBV27
CASSLGYREYWETQYF TGTGCCAGCAGCTTAGGGTATAGGGAGTACTGGGAGACCCAGTACTTC TRBJ2-5 - - TRBV7-9
CASSIGTGVNQPQHF TGTGCCAGTAGTATCGGGACAGGCGTGAATCAGCCCCAGCATTTT TRBJ1-5 few TRBD1 TRBV19
CASSHGQSYGYTF TGTGCCAGCAGCCATGGACAGAGTTATGGCTACACCTTC TRBJ1-2 - - TRBV14
CASSLFTGVRYNEQFF TGTGCCAGCAGCTTATTTACGGGAGTGAGGTACAATGAGCAGTTCTTC TRBJ2-1 - - TRBV7-2
CASSPARDRDTGELFF TGTGCCAGCTCACCAGCAAGGGACAGAGACACCGGGGAGCTGTTTTTT TRBJ2-2 few TRBD1 TRBV18
CASSFGGTGASNQPQHF TGTGCCAGCAGCTTTGGCGGGACAGGGGCCAGCAATCAGCCCCAGCATTTT TRBJ1-5 once TRBD1 TRBV13
CAWRAGIAAEAFF TGTGCCTGGAGAGCAGGTATCGCTGCTGAAGCTTTCTTT TRBJ1-1 - - TRBV30
CATKAGGRQTNQPQHF TGTGCCACCAAAGCAGGGGGTAGGCAGACAAATCAGCCCCAGCATTTT TRBJ1-5 - TRBD1 TRBV28
CATSSGGRTNEKLFF TGTGCCACCAGCTCGGGGGGTAGGACTAATGAAAAACTGTTTTTT TRBJ1-4 - - TRBV15
CASSFSGRVVGNEQFF TGTGCCAGCAGCTTCTCAGGGAGGGTAGTTGGCAATGAGCAGTTCTTC TRBJ2-1 few TRBD2 TRBV7-9
CASGFVLAGGIDTGELFF TGTGCTAGTGGTTTTGTACTAGCGGGAGGCATCGACACCGGGGAGCTGTTTTTT TRBJ2-2 - TRBD2 TRBV12-5
CASSLGFSEGREVEQYF TGTGCCAGCAGCTTAGGTTTTAGCGAGGGCAGGGAGGTCGAGCAGTACTTC TRBJ2-7 - - TRBV11-3
CSVDSSSTYNEQFF TGCAGCGTCGACAGTTCCTCCACCTACAATGAGCAGTTCTTC TRBJ2-1 - - TRBV29-1
CASSFRLGLFGSQETQYF TGTGCCAGCAGCTTCCGTCTGGGGTTATTCGGGAGTCAAGAGACCCAGTACTTC TRBJ2-5 - - TRBV13
CASSYSAQVYEQFF TGTGCCAGCAGTTACTCGGCCCAGGTTTATGAGCAGTTCTTC TRBJ2-1 - - TRBV6-6
CASRHWGGNENTEAFF TGTGCCAGCCGACACTGGGGAGGGAACGAAAACACTGAAGCTTTCTTT TRBJ1-1 once - TRBV11-2
CASSSRLAPYEQYF TGTGCCAGTAGTTCCAGACTAGCGCCTTACGAGCAGTACTTC TRBJ2-7 - TRBD2 TRBV19
CASSPRTSGKDEQYF TGTGCCAGCAGCCCCAGGACTAGCGGAAAAGACGAGCAGTACTTC TRBJ2-7 few TRBD2 TRBV9
CATSRDLSGTLSYNEQFF TGTGCCACCAGCAGAGATCTTAGCGGGACCCTCTCCTACAATGAGCAGTTCTTC TRBJ2-1 - TRBD2 TRBV15
CASSLDRGFKAFF TGTGCCAGCAGCTTGGACAGGGGCTTTAAAGCTTTCTTT TRBJ1-1 - TRBD1 TRBV5-4
CASSLLSSRNYGYTF TGTGCCAGCAGCTTACTATCATCCCGGAACTATGGCTACACCTTC TRBJ1-2 few - TRBV7-6
CASSIDHQGNTIYF TGTGCCAGTAGTATAGATCATCAGGGAAACACCATATATTTT TRBJ1-3 few - TRBV19
CASSLVGTHYEQYF TGCGCCAGCAGCTTGGTCGGGACTCACTACGAGCAGTACTTC TRBJ2-7 - - TRBV5-1
CASSPFPGTGNEKLFF TGTGCCAGCAGTCCCTTTCCCGGGACAGGGAATGAAAAACTGTTTTTT TRBJ1-4 - TRBD1 TRBV27
CASSVTSGSSYNEQFF TGTGCCAGCAGCGTTACTAGCGGGAGCTCCTACAATGAGCAGTTCTTC TRBJ2-1 - TRBD2 TRBV7-6
CASSIPAGISYNEQFF TGTGCCAGTAGTATTCCAGCGGGGATTTCCTACAATGAGCAGTTCTTC TRBJ2-1 - TRBD2 TRBV19
CASRAGSSSGNTIYF TGTGCCAGCAGGGCGGGATCGAGCTCTGGAAACACCATATATTTT TRBJ1-3 - - TRBV9
CASSPRTGPDTQYF TGTGCCAGCAGCCCGCGGACAGGGCCAGATACGCAGTATTTT TRBJ2-3 many TRBD1 TRBV11-3
CASRLRAGRNIQYF TGTGCCAGCAGGTTGAGGGCCGGGAGAAACATTCAGTACTTC TRBJ2-4 - - TRBV27
CASSMTSGWHNGQFF TGTGCCAGCAGCATGACTAGCGGGTGGCACAATGGGCAGTTCTTC TRBJ2-1 - TRBD2 TRBV5-6
CASSLGDRGMETQYF TGTGCCAGCAGCTTAGGTGACAGGGGTATGGAGACCCAGTACTTC TRBJ2-5 once TRBD1 TRBV7-3